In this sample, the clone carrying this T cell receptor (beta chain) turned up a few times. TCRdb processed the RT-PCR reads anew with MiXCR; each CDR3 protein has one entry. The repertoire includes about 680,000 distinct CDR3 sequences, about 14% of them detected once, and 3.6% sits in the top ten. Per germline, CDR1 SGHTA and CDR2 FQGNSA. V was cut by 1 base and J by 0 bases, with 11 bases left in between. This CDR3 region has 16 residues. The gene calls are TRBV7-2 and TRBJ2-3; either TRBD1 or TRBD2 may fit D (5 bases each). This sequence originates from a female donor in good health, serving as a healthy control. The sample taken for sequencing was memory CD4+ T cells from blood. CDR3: CASSLGRGISTDTQYF. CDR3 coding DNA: TGTGCCAGCAGCTTAGGCCGGGGCATAAGCACAGATACGCAGTATTTT.